The subject of this entry is one T cell receptor beta chain. In the original processing: By means of reference gene primer amplification, nucleated cell counts were estimated. Sequencing was performed with immunoSEQ multiplex PCR; in TCRdb, only in-frame clones are kept and a portion is missing. For V, J and clone size, that table is used; D and trimming come from the DNA. The profile shows approximately 120,000 clones, approximately 85% of them singletons. The V gene's germline CDR1 is KGHSH and CDR2 LQKENI. Trimming took 1 base from V and 8 from J, leaving 27 bases between them. This CDR3 is built from 19 residues. The sample comes from a study of blood T cell repertoires in COVID-19. The wider study: The samples span acute and convalescent COVID-19 from the United States, Italy and Spain. Sample material is recorded as cDNA or gDNA derived from T cells, B-cell-depleted T cells, or PBMCs.

The rearrangement uses TRBV18 and TRBJ2-1; tentatively, D is TRBD2 (7 bases). This receptor was taken from a human donor in a cohort sampled during active COVID-19. Sequenced sample: peripheral blood. CDR3 nucleotide sequence: TGTGCCAGCTCACCACTAGGGGGGGTTCGACTACCCCCAGGGGATGAGCAGTTCTTC. Encoded protein: CASSPLGGVRLPPGDEQFF. Drawing the rest from reference TRBV18 and TRBJ2-1, the complete variable domain is NAGVMQNPRHLVRRRGQEARLRCSPMKGHSHVYWYRQLPEEGLKFMVYLQKENIIDESGMPKERFSAEFPKEGPSILRIQQVVRGDSAAYFCASSPLGGVRLPPGDEQFFGPGTRLTVL.